This T cell receptor (beta chain) was found in a study of CD8+ T cells in alopecia areata. Across the study: The SALT score measured affected scalp surface percentage in treated patients.

Study-wide points: A large proportion of expanded lesional clones were detected persisting in scalp and blood during tofacitinib.

Indicated treatment: oral pan-JAK inhibitor, 5-10 mg twice daily. cDNA prepared by RNA extraction and subsequent reverse transcription served as the template for sequencing. Libraries were prepared by immunoSEQ multiplex PCR; TCRdb keeps only in-frame clonotypes and omits some of them. The data show about 190,000 clones, 45% to 65% seen once. Trimming stripped 3 bases from V and 9 bases from J, with 11 bases between. Germline V lookup: CDR1 DFQATT, CDR2 SNEGSKA (reference sequence). The CDR3 contains 11 residues. Concerning this clone itself: Its specificity is unknown.

The TCR was taken from a human donor with alopecia areata. This chain uses TRBV20-1 with TRBJ2-5; D gene unclear. This sample comprised CD4+ T cells sorted from blood, obtained at week 4, from a patient treated with tofacitinib. CDR3 amino acids: CSAREPKPQYF. For the CDR3, the DNA is TGCAGTGCTAGGGAACCTAAGCCCCAGTACTTC.